This T cell receptor (beta chain) is from a study of CD8+ T cells in alopecia areata. RNA, once extracted, was reverse transcribed into cDNA for use as the sequencing template. The assay was immunoSEQ multiplex PCR, and TCRdb's table has in-frame clones only and misses some. The data show some 150,000 clones, roughly 50% seen once. The CDR3 runs 12 residues. The germline V gene has CDR1 SQVTM and CDR2 ANQGSEA. Trimming cost V 6 bases and J 2 bases, with 9 bases left between them. Alopecia areata patients provided lesional scalp punch biopsies and peripheral blood. On this clone: Other nucleotide sequences from this sample produce the same CDR3.

The receptor comes from a human donor with alopecia areata. The sequences come from CD4+ T cells sorted from blood, collected at week 0. The chain links TRBV29-1 to TRBJ2-3, with no clear D. This chain's CDR3 is CSVVALTDTQYF. DNA of the CDR3: TGCAGCGTGGTCGCCCTCACAGATACGCAGTATTTT.